This T cell receptor beta chain is from a study of CD8 T cells in ankylosing spondylitis. MiXCR, run by TCRdb on the 5' RACE reads, gives a single entry per CDR3 protein. Among 250,000 to 300,000 distinct CDR3 sequences listed, roughly 20% were seen once. This clonotype was observed a few times. The CDR3 sequence is 15 residues long. Germline CDR1 is SEHNR and CDR2 is FQNEAQ (reference sequence). The V gene lost 5 bases and the J gene lost 2 bases, with 15 bases spanning the gap. The source material was blood, either unsorted or a sorted T cell fraction (not recorded which). This TCR came from a male donor with ankylosing spondylitis or in good health (not recorded which). The chain has TRBV7-9 and TRBJ1-1, with a weak D call TRBD1 (6 bases). The CDR3 spells CASSADRTLNTEAFF. The CDR3 DNA reads TGTGCCAGCAGCGCCGACAGGACACTTAACACTGAAGCTTTCTTT.